The clone carrying this TCR beta chain was detected a few times. The data derive from a study of early T cells in non-severe SARS-CoV-2 infection. J lost 4 bases, V lost 4 bases, and 8 bases had no gene match. The germline gives CDR1 MNHNY, CDR2 SVGAGI (reference sequence). This CDR3 comprises 15 residues. Attached unique molecular identifiers marked individual cDNA molecules. TCRdb re-derived calls from the 5' RACE reads in MiXCR, one entry per CDR3 protein. The table records tens of thousands of distinct CDR3 sequences, approximately 6.1% of them present only once. This clonotype originated in an adult who was a healthcare worker with PCR-confirmed SARS-CoV-2 infection or an uninfected control (not recorded which). The gene calls are TRBV6-6 and TRBJ2-7, with TRBD1 matching over 9 bases. The sequenced sample consisted of whole blood. The CDR3 here is CASSSRGQGKYEQYF. In DNA, the CDR3 is TGTGCCAGCAGTTCGCGGGGACAGGGAAAGTACGAGCAGTACTTC.